The rows below give T cell receptor beta chains drawn from one sample of a study of blood T cell repertoires in COVID-19. Libraries were prepared by immunoSEQ multiplex PCR; TCRdb keeps only in-frame clonotypes and omits some of them. The sample lists about 180,000 clones; more than 85% were seen once. The source material was peripheral blood. Every receptor here comes from a woman in her twenties or thirties with active or convalescent COVID-19. The CDR3 runs from the conserved cysteine through the conserved F or W. The order of the fields is V gene, clone size, D gene, J gene, CDR3 protein, CDR3 DNA. The D gene is left open where the match is weak. Not all rows give a size; the values are once, few, many and, for expanded clones, a class.

V gene: TRBV30
clone size: -
D gene: TRBD1
J gene: TRBJ2-7
CDR3 protein: CAWSVAGGYSEQYF
CDR3 DNA: TGTGCCTGGAGTGTAGCAGGGGGATATTCCGAGCAGTACTTC

V gene: TRBV3-1/TRBV3-2
clone size: once
D gene: -
J gene: TRBJ2-2
CDR3 protein: CASSPYNTGELFF
CDR3 DNA: TGTGCCAGCAGCCCCTACAACACCGGGGAGCTGTTTTTT

V gene: TRBV11-2
clone size: -
D gene: TRBD2
J gene: TRBJ2-1
CDR3 protein: CASSFNSGGNEQFF
CDR3 DNA: TGTGCCAGCAGCTTCAATAGCGGGGGGAATGAGCAGTTCTTC

V gene: TRBV11-2
clone size: -
D gene: TRBD1
J gene: TRBJ2-7
CDR3 protein: CASTPPGTGNSEQYF
CDR3 DNA: TGTGCCAGCACGCCTCCCGGGACAGGGAACAGCGAGCAGTACTTC

V gene: TRBV6-5
clone size: -
D gene: TRBD2
J gene: TRBJ2-1
CDR3 protein: CASSRLADSYNEQFF
CDR3 DNA: TGTGCCAGCAGCAGACTAGCGGACTCCTACAATGAGCAGTTCTTC

V gene: TRBV6-2/TRBV6-3
clone size: -
D gene: TRBD1
J gene: TRBJ1-5
CDR3 protein: CASSYGQGDNQPQHF
CDR3 DNA: TGTGCCAGCAGTTACGGACAGGGCGACAATCAGCCCCAGCATTTT

V gene: TRBV6-6
clone size: -
D gene: -
J gene: TRBJ1-5
CDR3 protein: CAAHGGAYSNQPQHF
CDR3 DNA: TGTGCCGCCCATGGAGGAGCGTATAGCAATCAGCCCCAGCATTTT

V gene: TRBV11-2
clone size: -
D gene: -
J gene: TRBJ1-6
CDR3 protein: CASSLGSGVIGSYNSPLHF
CDR3 DNA: TGTGCCAGCAGCTTAGGGTCTGGAGTAATTGGTTCCTATAATTCACCCCTCCACTTT

V gene: TRBV4-1
clone size: few
D gene: -
J gene: TRBJ2-6
CDR3 protein: CASSQDGGSSGANVLTF
CDR3 DNA: TGCGCCAGCAGCCAAGACGGCGGCAGCTCTGGGGCCAACGTCCTGACTTTC

V gene: TRBV3-1/TRBV3-2
clone size: once
D gene: TRBD2
J gene: TRBJ2-7
CDR3 protein: CASSQGASGRRYEQYF
CDR3 DNA: TGTGCCAGCAGCCAAGGGGCTAGCGGGAGGCGCTACGAGCAGTACTTC

V gene: TRBV10-3
clone size: -
D gene: -
J gene: TRBJ2-7
CDR3 protein: CAISGDRDYEQYF
CDR3 DNA: TGTGCCATCAGTGGCGACCGGGACTACGAGCAGTACTTC

V gene: TRBV6-5
clone size: -
D gene: TRBD1
J gene: TRBJ1-1
CDR3 protein: CASTRTGGAYTEAFF
CDR3 DNA: TGTGCCAGCACCCGGACAGGGGGCGCTTACACTGAAGCTTTCTTT

V gene: TRBV20-1
clone size: -
D gene: -
J gene: TRBJ1-2
CDR3 protein: CSASGLGSDYGYTF
CDR3 DNA: TGCAGTGCTAGTGGCCTAGGTTCAGACTATGGCTACACCTTC

V gene: TRBV6-6
clone size: -
D gene: TRBD1
J gene: TRBJ1-1
CDR3 protein: CASSSPGGASTEAFF
CDR3 DNA: TGTGCCAGCAGTAGCCCAGGGGGCGCGAGCACTGAAGCTTTCTTT

V gene: TRBV15
clone size: -
D gene: -
J gene: TRBJ1-2
CDR3 protein: CATSRESGGYGYTF
CDR3 DNA: TGTGCCACCAGCAGAGAAAGTGGAGGCTATGGCTACACCTTT

V gene: TRBV19
clone size: -
D gene: TRBD2
J gene: TRBJ2-7
CDR3 protein: CASSMGQRGAYEQYF
CDR3 DNA: TGTGCCAGTAGTATGGGCCAGCGGGGAGCCTACGAGCAGTACTTC

V gene: TRBV5-5
clone size: -
D gene: TRBD1
J gene: TRBJ2-2
CDR3 protein: CASRQGQGTGELFF
CDR3 DNA: TGTGCCAGCAGACAGGGACAGGGGACCGGGGAGCTGTTTTTT

V gene: TRBV7-9
clone size: -
D gene: TRBD2
J gene: TRBJ2-2
CDR3 protein: CASSSTSGAITGELFF
CDR3 DNA: TGTGCCAGCAGCAGTACTAGCGGGGCAATTACCGGGGAGCTGTTTTTT

V gene: TRBV28
clone size: -
D gene: TRBD1
J gene: TRBJ1-2
CDR3 protein: CASSTPGGANYGYTF
CDR3 DNA: TGTGCCAGCAGTACACCAGGGGGCGCGAACTATGGCTACACCTTC

V gene: TRBV18
clone size: -
D gene: TRBD2
J gene: TRBJ2-7
CDR3 protein: CASSPGLAGGGEQYF
CDR3 DNA: TGTGCCAGCTCACCGGGACTAGCGGGAGGAGGCGAGCAGTACTTC

V gene: TRBV18
clone size: once
D gene: -
J gene: TRBJ1-4
CDR3 protein: CASSPIGQTHEKLFF
CDR3 DNA: TGTGCCAGCTCACCGATCGGACAGACCCATGAAAAACTGTTTTTT

V gene: TRBV14
clone size: once
D gene: TRBD2
J gene: TRBJ2-1
CDR3 protein: CASSQEVGTSSYNEQFF
CDR3 DNA: TGTGCCAGCAGCCAGGAAGTCGGGACTAGCTCCTACAATGAGCAGTTCTTC

V gene: TRBV20-1
clone size: -
D gene: TRBD2
J gene: TRBJ2-3
CDR3 protein: CSASHLNRRGGADTQYF
CDR3 DNA: TGCAGTGCTAGTCACCTCAATCGGCGGGGGGGGGCAGATACGCAGTATTTT

V gene: TRBV9
clone size: -
D gene: -
J gene: TRBJ2-5
CDR3 protein: CASSVVGGHQETQYF
CDR3 DNA: TGTGCCAGCAGCGTAGTGGGGGGGCACCAAGAGACCCAGTACTTC